This is a list of T cell receptor beta chains from one sample in a study of T cells in Graves' hyperthyroidism and ophthalmopathy. TCRdb analysed the multiplex PCR reads with MiXCR anew, one entry per CDR3 protein. The data hold around 350,000 distinct CDR3 sequences, with just under 25% observed a single time. The material sequenced was blood. The receptors here all came from a man aged 50 or older with Graves' hyperthyroidism. Both conserved end residues are part of each CDR3. A D gene is named only where the DNA matches it firmly. Clone size, where shown, is once, few, many, or a class for clones that have expanded.

d_call: -; j_call: TRBJ1-2; v_call: TRBV5-1; clone_size: -; cdr3_nt: TGCGCCAGCAGCCCTGACGCCAGGTCCTATGGCTACACCTTC; cdr3_aa: CASSPDARSYGYTF
d_call: TRBD2; j_call: TRBJ2-2; v_call: TRBV5-1; clone_size: few; cdr3_nt: TGCGCCAGCAGCTTGGCACTAGCGTGGACCGGGGAGCTGTTTTTT; cdr3_aa: CASSLALAWTGELFF
d_call: -; j_call: TRBJ1-5; v_call: TRBV29-1; clone_size: few; cdr3_nt: TGCAGCGTTGGGGATAGCAATCAGCCCCAGCATTTT; cdr3_aa: CSVGDSNQPQHF
d_call: -; j_call: TRBJ2-1; v_call: TRBV5-1; clone_size: few; cdr3_nt: TGCGCCAGCAGCTTGGGGATCGGGGCCTACAATGAGCAGTTCTTC; cdr3_aa: CASSLGIGAYNEQFF
d_call: TRBD1; j_call: TRBJ2-1; v_call: TRBV2; clone_size: many; cdr3_nt: TGTGCCAGCATGGTGGACAGGGAAAATGAGCAGTTCTTC; cdr3_aa: CASMVDRENEQFF
d_call: -; j_call: TRBJ1-5; v_call: TRBV5-1; clone_size: -; cdr3_nt: TGCGCCAGCAGCTTGTTGGGGGATCCGCCCCAGCATTTT; cdr3_aa: CASSLLGDPPQHF
d_call: TRBD1; j_call: TRBJ1-2; v_call: TRBV7-3; clone_size: few; cdr3_nt: TGTGCCAGCAGCACAAAGGGACAGCTTAACTATGGCTACACCTTC; cdr3_aa: CASSTKGQLNYGYTF
d_call: TRBD1; j_call: TRBJ1-1; v_call: TRBV20-1; clone_size: few; cdr3_nt: TGCAGTGCCCGCTCCACAGGGGAAGCTGAAGCTTTCTTT; cdr3_aa: CSARSTGEAEAFF
d_call: -; j_call: TRBJ2-3; v_call: TRBV5-6; clone_size: many; cdr3_nt: TGTGCCAGCAGCATTGACAGACGCACAGATACGCAGTATTTT; cdr3_aa: CASSIDRRTDTQYF
d_call: -; j_call: TRBJ1-1; v_call: TRBV12-3/TRBV12-4; clone_size: -; cdr3_nt: TGTGCCAGCAGACCTGGGAGAGGCACTGAAGCTTTCTTT; cdr3_aa: CASRPGRGTEAFF
d_call: -; j_call: TRBJ1-1; v_call: TRBV7-9; clone_size: few; cdr3_nt: TGTGCCAGCAGCCCCGGATTGGAGACTGAAGCTTTCTTT; cdr3_aa: CASSPGLETEAFF
d_call: -; j_call: TRBJ1-6; v_call: TRBV5-6; clone_size: -; cdr3_nt: TGTGCCAGCAGCTTGGGACATCTGAATTCACCCCTCCACTTT; cdr3_aa: CASSLGHLNSPLHF
d_call: -; j_call: TRBJ2-5; v_call: TRBV12-3/TRBV12-4; clone_size: many; cdr3_nt: TGTGCCAGCAGCCCCGGGGGGACCCAGTACTTC; cdr3_aa: CASSPGGTQYF
d_call: -; j_call: TRBJ2-7; v_call: TRBV30; clone_size: -; cdr3_nt: TGTGCCTGGAAGAAGGACTACGAGCAGTACTTC; cdr3_aa: CAWKKDYEQYF
d_call: -; j_call: TRBJ1-2; v_call: TRBV5-6; clone_size: -; cdr3_nt: TGTGCCAGCAGCGAGACGTATCTCGGCTACACCTTC; cdr3_aa: CASSETYLGYTF
d_call: -; j_call: TRBJ2-7; v_call: TRBV10-3; clone_size: once; cdr3_nt: TGTGCCATCACGGATCACGTCTCCTACGAGCAGTACTTC; cdr3_aa: CAITDHVSYEQYF
d_call: TRBD2; j_call: TRBJ2-1; v_call: TRBV6-2/TRBV6-3; clone_size: -; cdr3_nt: TGTGCCAGCAGCCAAGCGGGAGGATCGCGTGAGCAGTTCTTC; cdr3_aa: CASSQAGGSREQFF
d_call: TRBD1; j_call: TRBJ2-5; v_call: TRBV12-3/TRBV12-4; clone_size: many; cdr3_nt: TGTGCCAGCAGCTGGGACAGGGGTCAAGAGACCCAGTACTTC; cdr3_aa: CASSWDRGQETQYF
d_call: -; j_call: TRBJ1-4; v_call: TRBV7-8; clone_size: -; cdr3_nt: TGTGCCAGCAGCAACAGACAAAATGAAAAACTGTTTTTT; cdr3_aa: CASSNRQNEKLFF
d_call: -; j_call: TRBJ2-1; v_call: TRBV20-1; clone_size: -; cdr3_nt: TGCAGTGCCCGGGACGTAACTGGCGAGCAGTTCTTC; cdr3_aa: CSARDVTGEQFF
d_call: -; j_call: TRBJ2-1; v_call: TRBV3-1; clone_size: -; cdr3_nt: TGTGCCAGCAGCCAGGCCGGGACACTTTACAATGAGCAGTTCTTC; cdr3_aa: CASSQAGTLYNEQFF
d_call: -; j_call: TRBJ1-5; v_call: TRBV6-1; clone_size: few; cdr3_nt: TGTGCCAGCAGTGAAAGACGGGACGATCAGCCCCAGCATTTT; cdr3_aa: CASSERRDDQPQHF
d_call: -; j_call: TRBJ2-1; v_call: TRBV6-2/TRBV6-3; clone_size: -; cdr3_nt: TGTGCCAGCGGATTGATGGGTGAGCAGTTCTTC; cdr3_aa: CASGLMGEQFF
d_call: -; j_call: TRBJ2-7; v_call: TRBV28; clone_size: many; cdr3_nt: TGTGCCAGCAGTATCTACACCGTTGGGTACGAGCAGTACTTC; cdr3_aa: CASSIYTVGYEQYF
d_call: TRBD2; j_call: TRBJ2-7; v_call: TRBV20-1; clone_size: few; cdr3_nt: TGCAGTGCTAGAGACCCGGGACTAGCGGGAGAAGCGGTCTACGAGCAGTACTTC; cdr3_aa: CSARDPGLAGEAVYEQYF
d_call: -; j_call: TRBJ2-7; v_call: TRBV27; clone_size: -; cdr3_nt: TGTGCCAGCGGCCGGGGTGGGGTCTCCTACGAGCAGTACTTC; cdr3_aa: CASGRGGVSYEQYF
d_call: TRBD2; j_call: TRBJ2-3; v_call: TRBV2; clone_size: many; cdr3_nt: TGTGCCAGCAGGAGCATCGGGACTAGCGGTTCCACAGATACGCAGTATTTT; cdr3_aa: CASRSIGTSGSTDTQYF
d_call: -; j_call: TRBJ2-7; v_call: TRBV5-6; clone_size: few; cdr3_nt: TGTGCCAGCAGCGGAAGAACAGGTAACTACGAGCAGTACTTC; cdr3_aa: CASSGRTGNYEQYF
d_call: -; j_call: TRBJ2-1; v_call: TRBV15; clone_size: -; cdr3_nt: TGTGCCACCAGCAGAGACCGAGCGAACAATGAGCAGTTCTTC; cdr3_aa: CATSRDRANNEQFF
d_call: -; j_call: TRBJ2-7; v_call: TRBV3-1; clone_size: many; cdr3_nt: TGTGCCAGCAGCCAAGAGCCCTACGAGCAGTACTTC; cdr3_aa: CASSQEPYEQYF